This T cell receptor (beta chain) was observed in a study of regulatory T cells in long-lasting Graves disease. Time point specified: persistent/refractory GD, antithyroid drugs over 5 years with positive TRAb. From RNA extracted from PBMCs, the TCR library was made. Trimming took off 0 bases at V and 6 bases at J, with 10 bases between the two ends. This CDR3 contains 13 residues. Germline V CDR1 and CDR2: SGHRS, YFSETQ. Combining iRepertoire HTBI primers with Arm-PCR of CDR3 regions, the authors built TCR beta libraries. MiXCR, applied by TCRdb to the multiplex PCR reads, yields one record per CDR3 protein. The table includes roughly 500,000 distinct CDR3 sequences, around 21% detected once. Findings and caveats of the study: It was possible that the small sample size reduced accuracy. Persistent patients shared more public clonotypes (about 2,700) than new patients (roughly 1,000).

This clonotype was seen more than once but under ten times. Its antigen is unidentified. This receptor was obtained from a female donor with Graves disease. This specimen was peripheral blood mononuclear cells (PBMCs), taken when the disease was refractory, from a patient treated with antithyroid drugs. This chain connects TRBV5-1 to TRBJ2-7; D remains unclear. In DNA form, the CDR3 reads TGCGCCAGCAGCTTGGCCGGTCCAACCGAGCAGTACTTC. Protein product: CASSLAGPTEQYF.